This T cell receptor beta chain was recorded in a study of T cells in Graves' hyperthyroidism and ophthalmopathy. Study as a whole: Peripheral blood collection took place at initial diagnosis, before any treatment. The study's findings and limits: Ophthalmopathy and stable hyperthyroidism were separated by a 13 V-J model. Most thyroid clonotypes with frequency above 0.001 were detected in blood.

Clinical symptoms, serum thyroxine, TRAb, thyroid ultrasound and orbital computed tomography established diagnosis. The investigators amplified TCR beta CDR3 regions from RNA transcripts. In the first-round RT-PCR of the TCR CDR3, the HTBI primer set was used. TCRdb passed the multiplex PCR reads through MiXCR, listing each CDR3 protein once. The sample has 650,000 to 750,000 distinct CDR3 sequences; approximately 15% are singletons. To note about this clonotype: Its antigen is unidentified.

The TCR comes from a woman aged 18-30 years with Graves' hyperthyroidism. Input material: blood.

The CDR3 DNA follows: TGCGCCAGCAGCGTTGGGGACAGGGAATACGAGCAGTACTTC. Protein: CASSVGDREYEQYF. The chain recombines TRBV4-1 with TRBJ2-7; 9 nucleotides align to TRBD1. The germline CDR1 and CDR2 sequences are MGHRA and YSYEKL. The V gene end was trimmed by 5 bases and the J gene end by 4 bases; junction bases not matched to a gene: 6. The CDR3 extends over 14 amino acids.